Described below is a single T cell receptor beta chain sequence and its context. This sample includes further DNA sequences coding for the same CDR3. How the authors handled the data: Estimation of nucleated cell counts was performed using reference gene primer amplification. TCRdb keeps only in-frame clones here, not all; method: immunoSEQ multiplex PCR. That table furnishes V, J and clone size, whereas the DNA furnished D and trimming. The table lists around 380,000 clones, approximately 80% of them singletons. The V and J ends lost 6 bases and 4 bases, in that order; junction bases with no gene match: 5. The CDR3 runs to 13 residues. Germline V gene data show CDR1 as SNHLY and CDR2 as FYNNEI. The data belong to a study of blood T cell repertoires in COVID-19. Background on the study: Donors in the United States, Italy and Spain gave samples during acute or convalescent COVID-19.

Sequenced material: peripheral blood. The chain employs TRBV2 and TRBJ1-2, with 7 bases that match TRBD1. This sequence originates from a human donor with acute or convalescent COVID-19. The donor label of this sample is uncertain. CDR3 sequence reads: CASSAGTAYGYTF. Here the CDR3 DNA reads TGTGCCAGCAGCGCCGGGACAGCCTATGGCTACACCTTC.